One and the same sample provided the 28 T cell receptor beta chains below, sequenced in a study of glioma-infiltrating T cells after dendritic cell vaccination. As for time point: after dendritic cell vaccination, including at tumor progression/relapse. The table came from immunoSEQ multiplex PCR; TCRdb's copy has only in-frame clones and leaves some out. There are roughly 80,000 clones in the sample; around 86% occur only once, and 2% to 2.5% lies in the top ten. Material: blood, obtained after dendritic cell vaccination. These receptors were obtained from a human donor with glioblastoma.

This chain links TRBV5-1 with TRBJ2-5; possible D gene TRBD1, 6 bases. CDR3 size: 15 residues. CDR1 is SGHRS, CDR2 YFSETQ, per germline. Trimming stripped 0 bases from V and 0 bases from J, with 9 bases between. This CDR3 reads CASSLEGTYQETQYF. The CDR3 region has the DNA TGCGCCAGCAGCTTGGAGGGGACATACCAAGAGACCCAGTACTTC. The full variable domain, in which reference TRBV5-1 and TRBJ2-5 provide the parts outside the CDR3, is KAGVTQTPRYLIKTRGQQVTLSCSPISGHRSVSWYQQTPGQGLQFLFEYFSETQRNKGNFPGRFSGRQFSNSRSEMNVSTLELGDSALYLCASSLEGTYQETQYFGPGTRLLVL.

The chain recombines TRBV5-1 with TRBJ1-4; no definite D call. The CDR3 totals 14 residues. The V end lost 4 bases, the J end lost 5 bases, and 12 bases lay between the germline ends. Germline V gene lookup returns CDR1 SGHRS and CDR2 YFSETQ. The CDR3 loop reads CASSRGSGNEKLFF. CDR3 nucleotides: TGCGCCAGCAGCCGCGGCTCGGGAAATGAAAAACTGTTTTTT.

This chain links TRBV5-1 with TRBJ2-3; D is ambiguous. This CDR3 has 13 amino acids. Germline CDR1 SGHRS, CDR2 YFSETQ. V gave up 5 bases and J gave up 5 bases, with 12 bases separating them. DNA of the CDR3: TGCGCCAGCAGTCTACTCTCTGGAGATACGCAGTATTTT. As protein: CASSLLSGDTQYF.

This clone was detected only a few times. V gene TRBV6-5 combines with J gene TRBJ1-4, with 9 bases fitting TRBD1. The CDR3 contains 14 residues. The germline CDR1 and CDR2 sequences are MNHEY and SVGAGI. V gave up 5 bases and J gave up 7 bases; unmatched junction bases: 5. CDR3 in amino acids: CASSRDRVLEKLFF. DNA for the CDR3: TGTGCCAGCAGTAGGGACAGGGTGCTTGAAAAACTGTTTTTT.

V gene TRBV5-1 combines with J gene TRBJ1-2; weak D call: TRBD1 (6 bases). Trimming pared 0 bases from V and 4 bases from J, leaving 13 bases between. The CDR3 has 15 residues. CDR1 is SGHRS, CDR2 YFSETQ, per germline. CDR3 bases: TGCGCCAGCAGCTTGGGGGACACATCCCGCTATGGCTACACCTTC. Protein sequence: CASSLGDTSRYGYTF.

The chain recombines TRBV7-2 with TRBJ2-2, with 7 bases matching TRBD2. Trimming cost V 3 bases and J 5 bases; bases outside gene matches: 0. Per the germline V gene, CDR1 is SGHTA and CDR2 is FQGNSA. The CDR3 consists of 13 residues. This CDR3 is CASSLGGTGELFF. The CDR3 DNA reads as TGTGCCAGCAGCTTGGGGGGGACCGGGGAGCTGTTTTTT.

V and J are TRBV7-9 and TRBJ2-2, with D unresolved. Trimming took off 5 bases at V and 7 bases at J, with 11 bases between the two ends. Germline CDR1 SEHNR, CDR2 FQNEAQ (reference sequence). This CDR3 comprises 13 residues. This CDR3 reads CASSLLVDGELFF. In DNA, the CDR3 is TGTGCCAGCAGCCTTCTAGTTGACGGGGAGCTGTTTTTT.

Written as DNA, the CDR3 is TGCGCCAGCAGCCTACTCCTCACACAGGGGGAGTATACGCAGTATTTT. Translated: CASSLLLTQGEYTQYF. The genes are TRBV4-1 and TRBJ2-3; TRBD1 agrees at 8 bases. CDR1 and CDR2 from the germline V gene are MGHRA and YSYEKL. CDR3 length: 16 amino acids. The ends lost 4 bases at V and 7 bases at J; junction bases unmatched: 13.

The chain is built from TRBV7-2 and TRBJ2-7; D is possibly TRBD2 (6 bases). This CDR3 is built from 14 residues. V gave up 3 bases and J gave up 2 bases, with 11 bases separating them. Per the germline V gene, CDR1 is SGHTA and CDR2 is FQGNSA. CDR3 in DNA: TGTGCCAGCAGCTTTGGCGGGGCTACCTACGAGCAGTACTTC. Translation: CASSFGGATYEQYF.

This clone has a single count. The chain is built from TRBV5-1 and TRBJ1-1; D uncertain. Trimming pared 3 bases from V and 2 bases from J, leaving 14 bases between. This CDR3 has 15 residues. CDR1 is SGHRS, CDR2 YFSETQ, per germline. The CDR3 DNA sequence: TGCGCCAGCAGCTCCGGTGCAGACTACAACACTGAAGCTTTCTTT. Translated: CASSSGADYNTEAFF.

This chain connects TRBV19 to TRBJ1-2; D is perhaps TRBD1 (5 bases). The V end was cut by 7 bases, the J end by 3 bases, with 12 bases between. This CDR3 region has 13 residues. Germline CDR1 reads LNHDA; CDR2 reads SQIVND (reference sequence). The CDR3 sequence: CASTFREDYGYTF. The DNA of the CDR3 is TGTGCCAGTACTTTCAGGGAAGACTATGGCTACACCTTC.

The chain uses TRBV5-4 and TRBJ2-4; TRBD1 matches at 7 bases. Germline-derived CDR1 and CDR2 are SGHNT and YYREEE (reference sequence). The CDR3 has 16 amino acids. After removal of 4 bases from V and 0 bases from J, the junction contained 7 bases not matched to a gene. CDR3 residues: CASSPTGEVAKNIQYF. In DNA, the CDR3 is TGTGCCAGCAGCCCCACAGGGGAAGTAGCCAAAAACATTCAGTACTTC.

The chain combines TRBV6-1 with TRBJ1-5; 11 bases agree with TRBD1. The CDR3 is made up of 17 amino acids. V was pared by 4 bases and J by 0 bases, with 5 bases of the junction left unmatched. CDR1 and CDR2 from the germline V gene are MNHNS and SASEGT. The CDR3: CASSVRTGGYSNQPQHF. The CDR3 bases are TGTGCCAGCAGTGTCCGGACAGGGGGCTATAGCAATCAGCCCCAGCATTTT.

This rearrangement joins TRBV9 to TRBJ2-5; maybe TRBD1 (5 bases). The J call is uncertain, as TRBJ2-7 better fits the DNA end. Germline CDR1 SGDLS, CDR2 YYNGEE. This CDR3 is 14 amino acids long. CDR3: CASSVGAGNYEQYF. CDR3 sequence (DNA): TGTGCCAGCAGCGTAGGGGCAGGGAACTACGAGCAGTACTTC.

The CDR3 reads CASSPLGGAGLQYF. In DNA form, the CDR3 reads TGCGCCAGCAGCCCTCTTGGGGGGGCTGGATTGCAGTACTTC. This chain uses TRBV5-1 with TRBJ2-7, with TRBD2 as a possible D gene (7 bases). In germline, CDR1 is SGHRS, CDR2 YFSETQ. The CDR3 runs 14 residues. V lost 4 bases to trimming and J lost 9 bases, with 20 bases between them.

For the CDR3, the DNA is TGTGCCAGTAGTGGACATGCGAACACTGAAGCTTTCTTT. Amino acid sequence: CASSGHANTEAFF. The rearrangement joins TRBV19 to TRBJ1-1; D perhaps matches TRBD1 (5 bases). Trimming removed 5 bases at V and 1 base at J, with 8 bases between. The CDR3 sequence is 13 residues long. Germline V gene lookup returns CDR1 LNHDA and CDR2 SQIVND (reference sequence).

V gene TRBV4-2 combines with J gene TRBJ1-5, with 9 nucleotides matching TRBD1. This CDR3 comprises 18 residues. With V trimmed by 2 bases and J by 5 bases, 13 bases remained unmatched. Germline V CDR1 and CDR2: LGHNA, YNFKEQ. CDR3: CASSQPWAFDRGDQPQHF. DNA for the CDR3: TGTGCCAGCAGCCAACCGTGGGCCTTTGACAGGGGGGATCAGCCCCAGCATTTT.

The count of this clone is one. Written as DNA, the CDR3 is TGCAGCGTTGTAGGGAGTTCGGTTGAGCAGTTCTTC. This encodes CSVVGSSVEQFF. The chain couples TRBV29-1 to TRBJ2-1; possible D gene TRBD2, 5 bases. The CDR3 has 12 residues. V lost 4 bases, J lost 9 bases, and 13 bases lay in between. CDR1 and CDR2 (germline): SQVTM, ANQGSEA.

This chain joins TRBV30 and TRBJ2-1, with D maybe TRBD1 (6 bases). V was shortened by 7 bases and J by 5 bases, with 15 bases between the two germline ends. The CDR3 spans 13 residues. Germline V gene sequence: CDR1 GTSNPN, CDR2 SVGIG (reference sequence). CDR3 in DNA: TGTGCCTCGGACCTTAGGGGGAACAATGAGCAGTTCTTC. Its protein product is CASDLRGNNEQFF. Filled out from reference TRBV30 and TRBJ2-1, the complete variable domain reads SQTIHQWPATLVQPVGSPLSLECTVEGTSNPNLYWYRQAAGRGLQLLFYSVGIGQISSEVPQNLSASRPQDRQFILSSKKLLLSDSGFYLCASDLRGNNEQFFGPGTRLTVL.

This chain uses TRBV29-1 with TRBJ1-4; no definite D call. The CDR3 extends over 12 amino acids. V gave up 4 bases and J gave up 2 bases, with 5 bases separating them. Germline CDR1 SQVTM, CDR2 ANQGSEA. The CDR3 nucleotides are TGCAGCGTTGGCAGGACTAATGAAAAACTGTTTTTT. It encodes CSVGRTNEKLFF.

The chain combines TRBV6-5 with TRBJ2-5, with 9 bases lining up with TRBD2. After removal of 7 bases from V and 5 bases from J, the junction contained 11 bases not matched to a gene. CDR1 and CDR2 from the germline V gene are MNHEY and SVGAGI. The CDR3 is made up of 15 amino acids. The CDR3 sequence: CASTLGAGGQETQYF. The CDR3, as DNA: TGTGCCAGCACCCTAGGTGCGGGAGGGCAGGAGACCCAGTACTTC.

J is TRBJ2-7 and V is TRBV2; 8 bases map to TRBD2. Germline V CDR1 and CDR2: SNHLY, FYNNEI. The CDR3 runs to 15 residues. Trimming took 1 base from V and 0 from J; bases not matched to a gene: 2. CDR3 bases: TGTGCCAGCAGTGAAGTGGCGGGGGGCTCCTACGAGCAGTACTTC. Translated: CASSEVAGGSYEQYF.

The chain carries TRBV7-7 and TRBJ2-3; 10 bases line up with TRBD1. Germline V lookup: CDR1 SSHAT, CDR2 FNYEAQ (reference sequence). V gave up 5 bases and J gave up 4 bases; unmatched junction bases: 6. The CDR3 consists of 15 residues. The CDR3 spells CASSPGQGIPDTQYF. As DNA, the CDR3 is TGTGCCAGCAGCCCGGGACAGGGGATCCCAGATACGCAGTATTTT.

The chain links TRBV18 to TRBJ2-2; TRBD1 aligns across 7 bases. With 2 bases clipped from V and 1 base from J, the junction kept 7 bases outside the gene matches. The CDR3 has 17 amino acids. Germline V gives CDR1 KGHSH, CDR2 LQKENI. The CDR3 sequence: CASSPIKGAENTGELFF. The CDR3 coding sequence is TGTGCCAGCTCACCAATAAAGGGGGCAGAGAACACCGGGGAGCTGTTTTTT.

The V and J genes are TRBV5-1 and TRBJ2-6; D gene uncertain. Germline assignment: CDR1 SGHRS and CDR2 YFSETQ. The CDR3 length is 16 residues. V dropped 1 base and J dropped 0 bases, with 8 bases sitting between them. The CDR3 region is CASSLTVTSGANVLTF. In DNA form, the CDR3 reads TGCGCCAGCAGCTTGACTGTTACCTCTGGGGCCAACGTCCTGACTTTC.

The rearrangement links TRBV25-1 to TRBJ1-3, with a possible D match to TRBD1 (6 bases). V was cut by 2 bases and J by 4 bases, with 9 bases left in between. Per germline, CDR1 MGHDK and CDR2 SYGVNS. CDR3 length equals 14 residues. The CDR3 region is CASSESGGGNTIYF. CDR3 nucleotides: TGTGCCAGCAGTGAAAGTGGGGGCGGAAACACCATATATTTT.

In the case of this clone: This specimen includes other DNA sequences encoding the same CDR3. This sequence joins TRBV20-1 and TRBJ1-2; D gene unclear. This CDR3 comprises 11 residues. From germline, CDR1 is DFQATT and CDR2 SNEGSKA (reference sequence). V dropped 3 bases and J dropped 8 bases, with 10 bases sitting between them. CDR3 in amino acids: CSASRGEGYTF. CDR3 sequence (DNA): TGCAGTGCTAGCCGGGGAGAGGGCTACACCTTC.

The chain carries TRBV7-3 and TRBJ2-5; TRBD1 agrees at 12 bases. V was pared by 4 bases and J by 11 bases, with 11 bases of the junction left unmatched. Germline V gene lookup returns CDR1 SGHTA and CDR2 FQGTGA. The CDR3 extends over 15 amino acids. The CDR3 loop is CASSSQGQGAQEQYF. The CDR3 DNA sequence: TGTGCCAGCAGCTCCCAGGGACAGGGGGCGCAGGAGCAGTACTTC.